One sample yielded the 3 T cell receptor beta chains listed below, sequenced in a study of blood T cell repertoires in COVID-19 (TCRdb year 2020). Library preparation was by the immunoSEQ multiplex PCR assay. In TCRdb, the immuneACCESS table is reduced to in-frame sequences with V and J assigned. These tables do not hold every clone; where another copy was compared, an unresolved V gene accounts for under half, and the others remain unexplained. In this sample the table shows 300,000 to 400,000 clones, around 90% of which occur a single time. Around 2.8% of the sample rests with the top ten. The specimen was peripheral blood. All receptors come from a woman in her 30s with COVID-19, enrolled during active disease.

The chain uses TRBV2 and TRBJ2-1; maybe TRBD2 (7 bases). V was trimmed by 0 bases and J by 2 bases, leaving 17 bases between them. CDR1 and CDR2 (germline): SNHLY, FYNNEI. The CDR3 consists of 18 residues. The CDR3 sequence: CASSEADRRGPAYNEQFF. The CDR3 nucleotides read TGTGCCAGCAGTGAAGCGGATCGGCGGGGGCCTGCCTACAATGAGCAGTTCTTC. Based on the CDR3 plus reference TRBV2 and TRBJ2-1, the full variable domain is EPEVTQTPSHQVTQMGQEVILRCVPISNHLYFYWYRQILGQKVEFLVSFYNNEISEKSEIFDDQFSVERPDGSNFTLKIRSTKLEDSAMYFCASSEADRRGPAYNEQFFGPGTRLTVL.

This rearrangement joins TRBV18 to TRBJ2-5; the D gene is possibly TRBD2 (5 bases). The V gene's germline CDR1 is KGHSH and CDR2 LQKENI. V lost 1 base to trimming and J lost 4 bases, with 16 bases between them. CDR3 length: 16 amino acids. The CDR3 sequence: CASSPLPGSRGETQYF. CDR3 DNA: TGTGCCAGCTCACCACTCCCGGGGTCGCGTGGAGAGACCCAGTACTTC.

The CDR3 spells CASSYSPYEQYV. CDR3 DNA: TGTGCCAGCAGTTACTCCCCGTACGAGCAGTACGTC. The genes are TRBV6-2 or TRBV6-3 and TRBJ2-7, with D hard to call. The V gene's germline CDR1 is MNHEY and CDR2 SVGEGT. V was pared by 0 bases and J by 4 bases, with 4 bases between. CDR3 length: 12 residues.